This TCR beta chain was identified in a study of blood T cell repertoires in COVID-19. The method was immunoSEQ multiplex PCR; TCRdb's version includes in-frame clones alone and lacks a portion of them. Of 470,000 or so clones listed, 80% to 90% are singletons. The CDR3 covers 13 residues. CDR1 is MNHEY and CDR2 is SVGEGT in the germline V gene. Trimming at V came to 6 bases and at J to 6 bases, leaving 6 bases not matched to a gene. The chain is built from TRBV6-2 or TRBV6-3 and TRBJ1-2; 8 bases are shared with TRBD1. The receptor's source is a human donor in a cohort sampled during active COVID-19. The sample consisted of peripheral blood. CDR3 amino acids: CASSQDRANGYTF. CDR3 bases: TGTGCCAGCAGCCAGGACAGGGCTAATGGCTACACCTTC.